These 27 T cell receptor beta chains originate from one sample sequenced in a study of T cell responses to AZD1222 COVID-19 vaccine (dated by TCRdb to the early 2020s). To prepare the library, the immunoSEQ multiplex PCR assay was applied. Imported from immuneACCESS, the table was reduced by TCRdb to in-frame sequences with V and J called. These copies leave out some clones; in studies compared against another copy, an unresolved V gene accounts for under half, and the cause of the remainder is not known. This sample gives 150,000 or so clones in total; just under 90% of them show up just once. The ten largest clonotypes hold 3.5% to 5.5% of the sample. What this sample's time point label stands for: about 28 days (+/-7) after the second vaccine dose. The meaning of the sample's treatment or condition label: meningococcal conjugate vaccine given as trial control. Specimen: peripheral blood, collected 28 days after the second dose of the MenACWY control vaccine. The source of these receptors is an adult who received the MenACWY meningococcal vaccine as a control.

V is TRBV6-2 or TRBV6-3 and J is TRBJ1-5; TRBD1 matches at 8 bases. The V gene end was trimmed by 4 bases and the J gene end by 0 bases; junction bases not matched to a gene: 5. CDR1 is MNHEY, CDR2 SVGEGT, per germline. The CDR3 length is 16 residues. As DNA, the CDR3 is TGTGCCAGCAGTTCCGGGACAGGAGTTAGCAATCAGCCCCAGCATTTT. Protein product: CASSSGTGVSNQPQHF.

This chain's CDR3 is CASSRDSQVQYF. CDR3 coding DNA: TGTGCCAGCAGCAGGGACAGTCAGGTGCAGTACTTC. The rearrangement joins TRBV7-2 to TRBJ2-7, with 7 bases lining up with TRBD1. The length of the CDR3 is 12 residues. The V gene end was trimmed by 5 bases and the J gene end by 9 bases; junction bases not matched to a gene: 7. Germline values: CDR1 SGHTA, CDR2 FQGNSA.

This clone is a singleton in its sample. The V gene is TRBV7-3, the J gene TRBJ1-2, with 7 bases lining up with TRBD1. CDR3 length equals 13 residues. After removal of 5 bases from V and 10 bases from J, the junction contained 10 bases not matched to a gene. CDR1 and CDR2 (germline): SGHTA, FQGTGA. This chain's CDR3 is CASSPRQGGDYTF. The CDR3 DNA reads as TGTGCCAGCAGCCCCCGACAGGGTGGAGACTACACCTTC.

The V call is TRBV4-2, the J call TRBJ2-1; D is ambiguous. The CDR3 spans 12 residues. Trimming shortened V by 1 base and J by 8 bases, and 6 bases separated the two germline ends. CDR1 is LGHNA and CDR2 is YNFKEQ in the germline V gene. CDR3 bases: TGTGCCAGCAGCCAAGCCTTGGATGAGCAGTTCTTC. Its translation: CASSQALDEQFF.

This clone showed up just once. One end of the junction does not line up with germline, which may come from a read error. The V gene is TRBV15, the J gene TRBJ1-2; no clear D. The CDR3 runs 10 residues. Germline CDR1 and CDR2: LNHNV and YYDKDF (reference sequence). The CDR3 loop reads CATSRKSDPF. DNA of the CDR3: TGTGCCACCAGCAGAAAGTCTGACCCCTTC. The full variable domain, completed using reference TRBV15 and TRBJ1-2, is DAMVIQNPRYQVTQFGKPVTLSCSQTLNHNVMYWYQQKSSQAPKLLFHYYDKDFNNEADTPDNFQSRRPNTSFCFLDIRSPGLGDTAMYLCATSRKSDPFGSGTRLTVV.

This sequence joins TRBV19 and TRBJ2-3, with D uncertain. This CDR3 is built from 13 residues. The V gene lost 7 bases and the J gene lost 2 bases, with 10 bases spanning the gap. The germline V gene has CDR1 LNHDA and CDR2 SQIVND (reference sequence). CDR3 amino acids: CASTQESTDTQYF. CDR3 DNA: TGTGCCAGTACTCAGGAATCCACAGATACGCAGTATTTT.

The chain uses TRBV6-5 and TRBJ1-3; unclear D gene. This CDR3 is 12 amino acids long. The V gene lost 4 bases and the J gene lost 8 bases, with 9 bases spanning the gap. In germline, CDR1 is MNHEY, CDR2 SVGAGI. CDR3 sequence: CASSFRGDTIYF. CDR3 sequence (DNA): TGTGCCAGCAGTTTTCGGGGAGACACCATATATTTT.

J is TRBJ2-1 and V is TRBV30; D not resolved. Germline assignment: CDR1 GTSNPN and CDR2 SVGIG (reference sequence). Deletions cut 4 bases from V and 4 bases from J, with 14 bases between. This CDR3 has 14 residues. In DNA, the CDR3 is TGTGCCTGGAAACAGAGTAGTAAGTACAATGAGCAGTTCTTC. Encoded protein: CAWKQSSKYNEQFF.

V is TRBV2 and J is TRBJ2-1; 9 nucleotides agree with TRBD2. With 8 bases clipped from V and 6 bases from J, the junction kept 8 bases outside the gene matches. Looked up from germline, CDR1 is SNHLY and CDR2 is FYNNEI. The CDR3 length is 14 residues. CDR3 residues: CASERLAGVNEQFF. The CDR3 DNA sequence: TGTGCCAGCGAAAGGTTAGCGGGAGTCAATGAGCAGTTCTTC.

The chain recombines TRBV15 with TRBJ1-4, with D possibly matching TRBD1 (5 bases). Germline V gives CDR1 LNHNV, CDR2 YYDKDF (reference sequence). The CDR3 totals 14 residues. Trimming stripped 5 bases from V and 7 bases from J, with 14 bases between. The DNA of the CDR3 is TGTGCCACCAGCTCGACATCAGGGAGTGAAAAACTGTTTTTT. Amino acid sequence: CATSSTSGSEKLFF. The entire variable domain, with the rest obtained from reference TRBV15 and TRBJ1-4, is as follows: DAMVIQNPRYQVTQFGKPVTLSCSQTLNHNVMYWYQQKSSQAPKLLFHYYDKDFNNEADTPDNFQSRRPNTSFCFLDIRSPGLGDTAMYLCATSSTSGSEKLFFGSGTQLSVL.

The chain employs TRBV27 and TRBJ2-1; TRBD2 matches 12 bases. There are 17 residues in the CDR3. The germline CDR1 and CDR2 sequences are MNHEY and SMNVEV (reference sequence). V lost 5 bases to trimming and J lost 8 bases; unmatched junction nucleotides: 13. CDR3 nucleotides: TGTGCCAGCAGTGGAGGGTTACTAGCGGGAGGTTGGCATGAGCAGTTCTTC. Amino acids: CASSGGLLAGGWHEQFF.

The chain carries TRBV4-3 and TRBJ2-7; the match to TRBD2 covers 7 bases. Germline V gene sequence: CDR1 LGHNA, CDR2 YSLEER. The CDR3 consists of 15 residues. Trimming at V came to 0 bases and at J to 2 bases, leaving 4 bases not matched to a gene. The CDR3 nucleotides are TGCGCCAGCAGCCAAGATGAAGCGGGACCCTACGAGCAGTACTTC. It specifies CASSQDEAGPYEQYF.

This clone was observed a handful of times. V gene TRBV28 combines with J gene TRBJ2-7; a possible D gene is TRBD1 (5 bases). The ends were cut back, 4 bases at V and 5 bases at J, with 12 bases in the middle. The CDR3 contains 13 residues. Germline assignment: CDR1 MDHEN and CDR2 SYDVKM. Here the CDR3 DNA reads TGTGCCAGCAGTTACCAGGGCCTCCACGAGCAGTACTTC. Translated: CASSYQGLHEQYF.

This clone was detected only once. The rearrangement joins TRBV11-2 to TRBJ2-2, with D hard to call. This CDR3 is built from 13 residues. Trimming removed 10 bases at V and 2 bases at J, with 11 bases between. Germline V gives CDR1 SGHAT, CDR2 FQNNGV. The CDR3 loop reads CATGPINTGELFF. The CDR3 DNA reads TGTGCCACCGGACCTATTAACACCGGGGAGCTGTTTTTT.

The chain joins TRBV12-3 or TRBV12-4 to TRBJ1-2; D unclear. The germline V and J ends were trimmed by 6 bases and 4 bases, with 12 bases remaining between them. The CDR3 has 13 residues. In DNA form, the CDR3 reads TGTGCCAGCAGCCAGACACGGGGCTATGGCTACACCTTC. Amino acids: CASSQTRGYGYTF.

The rearrangement joins TRBV7-9 to TRBJ1-3; the D is unclear. This CDR3 comprises 14 residues. With 1 base removed from V and 0 bases from J, the gap between germline ends came to 4 bases. The germline gives CDR1 SEHNR, CDR2 FQNEAQ (reference sequence). The CDR3 sequence: CASSLGVSGNTIYF. The CDR3 nucleotides read TGTGCCAGCAGCTTAGGCGTCTCTGGAAACACCATATATTTT. Complete variable domain (other parts from reference TRBV7-9 and TRBJ1-3): DTGVSQNPRHKITKRGQNVTFRCDPISEHNRLYWYRQTLGQGPEFLTYFQNEAQLEKSRLLSDRFSAERPKGSFSTLEIQRTEQGDSAMYLCASSLGVSGNTIYFGEGSWLTVV.

V and J are TRBV18 and TRBJ2-1; D is ambiguous. Germline CDR1 and CDR2: KGHSH and LQKENI. This CDR3 spans 12 amino acids. Trimming removed 5 bases at V and 7 bases at J, with 9 bases between. CDR3 loop: CASSILGNEQFF. The DNA for the CDR3 is TGTGCCAGCTCAATACTCGGGAATGAGCAGTTCTTC.

This sequence joins TRBV7-9 and TRBJ2-2; possible D gene TRBD2, 6 bases. The V end was cut by 8 bases, the J end by 6 bases, with 25 bases between. CDR1 SEHNR and CDR2 FQNEAQ come from the germline V gene (reference sequence). This CDR3 contains 17 residues. This chain's CDR3 is CASGRRAGSPGPGELFF. CDR3 sequence (DNA): TGTGCCAGCGGCAGAAGGGCCGGGAGTCCCGGTCCCGGGGAGCTGTTTTTT.

The chain couples TRBV19 to TRBJ2-7; D is unclear. This CDR3 has 15 amino acids. Looked up from germline, CDR1 is LNHDA and CDR2 is SQIVND (reference sequence). Trimming removed 3 bases at V and 0 bases at J, with 12 bases between. The CDR3 loop reads CASSMGGGASYEQYF. The CDR3 bases are TGTGCCAGTAGTATGGGCGGTGGCGCCTCCTACGAGCAGTACTTC.

The chain carries TRBV7-2 and TRBJ2-7, with D hard to call. The germline gives CDR1 SGHTA, CDR2 FQGNSA. The ends were cut back, 5 bases at V and 2 bases at J, with 19 bases in the middle. The CDR3 runs to 16 residues. CDR3 in amino acids: CASSRGVLGSPYEQYF. The CDR3 bases are TGTGCCAGCAGCCGTGGGGTATTGGGCAGTCCCTACGAGCAGTACTTC.

The rearrangement uses TRBV5-4 and TRBJ1-3; no firm D call. Germline V gene lookup returns CDR1 SGHNT and CDR2 YYREEE (reference sequence). The CDR3 is made up of 14 amino acids. V was pared by 3 bases and J by 4 bases, with 11 bases between. The CDR3: CASSSEKFGNTIYF. The CDR3 DNA follows: TGTGCCAGCAGCTCGGAAAAATTCGGAAACACCATATATTTT.

V gene TRBV30 combines with J gene TRBJ2-3; 9 bases agree with TRBD2. There are 15 residues in the CDR3. The germline CDR1 and CDR2 sequences are GTSNPN and SVGIG (reference sequence). Trimming removed 2 bases from V and 4 bases from J; junction bases left unmatched: 7. CDR3 sequence: CAWSIVAGVSDTQYF. Here the CDR3 DNA reads TGTGCCTGGAGTATAGTAGCGGGAGTTTCAGATACGCAGTATTTT.

This clone was detected only a few times. This chain connects TRBV5-1 to TRBJ1-1; D is uncertain. Looked up from germline, CDR1 is SGHRS and CDR2 is YFSETQ. The CDR3 is 13 residues long. Trimming shortened V by 2 bases and J by 4 bases, and 9 bases separated the two germline ends. CDR3 amino acids: CASSLIGSTEAFF. CDR3 bases: TGCGCCAGCAGCTTAATAGGGAGCACTGAAGCTTTCTTT.

This clone has just a few counts. V and J are TRBV27 and TRBJ2-3; 10 bases match TRBD1. There are 16 residues in the CDR3. Germline V gene data show CDR1 as MNHEY and CDR2 as SMNVEV (reference sequence). V trimming: 5 bases; J trimming: 4 bases; junction bases outside the gene matches: 9. The CDR3 loop reads CASSTHRDRGPDTQYF. DNA of the CDR3: TGTGCCAGCAGTACACACCGGGACAGGGGACCAGATACGCAGTATTTT.

This CDR3 reads CASSAGLAGGRVAKNIQYF. The CDR3 DNA sequence: TGTGCCAGCAGCGCCGGACTAGCGGGAGGAAGGGTAGCCAAAAACATTCAGTACTTC. This chain links TRBV7-9 with TRBJ2-4, with TRBD2 matching 14 bases. The CDR3 runs to 19 residues. The V and J ends lost 5 bases and 0 bases, in that order; junction bases with no gene match: 9. The germline V gene encodes CDR1 SEHNR and CDR2 FQNEAQ (reference sequence). Variable domain in full (rest from reference TRBV7-9 and TRBJ2-4): DTGVSQNPRHKITKRGQNVTFRCDPISEHNRLYWYRQTLGQGPEFLTYFQNEAQLEKSRLLSDRFSAERPKGSFSTLEIQRTEQGDSAMYLCASSAGLAGGRVAKNIQYFGAGTRLSVL.

The chain combines TRBV28 with TRBJ1-5; D possibly corresponds to TRBD1 (5 bases). Germline V gene data show CDR1 as MDHEN and CDR2 as SYDVKM. Trimming stripped 3 bases from V and 5 bases from J, with 14 bases between. This CDR3 has 15 residues. In DNA form, the CDR3 reads TGTGCCAGCAGTTTGGGTGTGGGGGATCATCAGCCCCAGCATTTT. This encodes CASSLGVGDHQPQHF.

J is TRBJ2-1 and V is TRBV5-1; 13 bases agree with TRBD2. This CDR3 comprises 15 residues. CDR1 is SGHRS, CDR2 YFSETQ, per germline. With 4 bases clipped from V and 9 bases from J, the junction kept 7 bases outside the gene matches. This chain's CDR3 is CASSDPGLAGFEQFF. CDR3 sequence (DNA): TGCGCCAGCAGCGATCCGGGACTAGCGGGGTTTGAGCAGTTCTTC.